The rows below give T cell receptor beta chains drawn from one sample of a study of vaccination and CD4 T cells after COVID-19. The antigens these receptors bind are not known. TCRdb called the PCR reads again in MiXCR, with one record for every CDR3 protein. Seen here are about 20,000 distinct CDR3 sequences, 70% observed once, and the top ten hold 4.5% to 7%. The sample was CD4+ T cells from blood, cultured in vitro. Every receptor here comes from a human donor who had recovered from COVID-19. Both conserved end residues are part of each CDR3.

TRBV7-2 | CASSLGGTVSNQPQHF
TRBV20-1 | CSANPPTGQYSPLHF
TRBV19 | CASSIVGDKSTDTQYF
TRBV27 | CASRTGVPYGYTF
TRBV28 | CASSGQLYQPQHF
TRBV20-1 | CSARGGNPEAFF
TRBV6-5 | CASSYEYRDRGADTQYF
TRBV28 | CASSSSVGFRSPLHF
TRBV24-1 | CATSEVAVSSYNEQFF
TRBV20-1 | CSATGTSGNSYEQYF
TRBV7-9 | CASSWGQKVWEQYF
TRBV5-4 | CASSLGALAGAQETQYF
TRBV10-3 | CAISGTSVAWEQYF
TRBV7-8 | CASSLWGGNQETQYF
TRBV19 | CASSIWGASNQPQHF
TRBV20-1 | CSAPRQGNQHF
TRBV7-2 | CASSSSGTGREKLFF
TRBV6-2/TRBV6-3 | CASSWTANTEAFF
TRBV15 | CATGLAGAGPTDTQYF
TRBV7-9 | CASSSGQLNTGELFF
TRBV7-2 | CASSLGFQPQHF
TRBV15 | CATREGVAGRYEQYF
TRBV6-1 | CASSTGQSGANVLTF
TRBV27 | CASSLFQGGGELFF
TRBV19 | CASKLAVANYGYTF
TRBV29-1 | CSVAGQETQYF
TRBV20-1 | CSALTGIGNQPQHF
TRBV6-1 | CASSPDSDYGYTF
TRBV20-1 | CSASREGLATEAFF
TRBV27 | CASSGPGLASPDTQYF
TRBV18 | CASSPRWDASNTEAFF
TRBV7-2 | CASSPLAGSTEAFF
TRBV6-1 | CASSFLTGTGNGYGYTF
TRBV24-1 | CATSDFPNTEAFF
TRBV19 | CASSETPRRSGQPQHF
TRBV11-3 | CASSADPNTDTQYF